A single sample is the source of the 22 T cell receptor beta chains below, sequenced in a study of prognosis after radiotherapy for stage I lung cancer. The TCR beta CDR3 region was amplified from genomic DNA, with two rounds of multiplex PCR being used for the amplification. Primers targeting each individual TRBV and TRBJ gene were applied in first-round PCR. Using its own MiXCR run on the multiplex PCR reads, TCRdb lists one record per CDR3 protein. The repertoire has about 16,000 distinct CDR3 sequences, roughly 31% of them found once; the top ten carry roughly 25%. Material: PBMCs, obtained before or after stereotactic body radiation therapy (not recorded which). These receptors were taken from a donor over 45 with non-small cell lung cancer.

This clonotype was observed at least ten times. CDR3 nucleotides: TGTGCCAGCAGCTTAGGACAGGGAGTCTCAGTCTATGGCTACACCTTC. It translates to CASSLGQGVSVYGYTF. This chain uses TRBV7-9 with TRBJ1-2; TRBD1 matches at 7 bases. Germline CDR1 and CDR2: SEHNR and FQNEAQ (reference sequence). V shed 1 base and J 4 bases; nucleotides not matched to a gene: 9. The CDR3 extends over 16 amino acids.

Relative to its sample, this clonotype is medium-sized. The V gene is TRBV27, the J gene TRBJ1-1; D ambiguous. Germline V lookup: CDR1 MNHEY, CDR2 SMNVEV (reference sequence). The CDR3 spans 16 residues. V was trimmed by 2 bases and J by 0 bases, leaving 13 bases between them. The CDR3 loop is CASSLTLEEVNTEAFF. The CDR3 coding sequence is TGTGCCAGCAGTTTAACTTTGGAGGAGGTGAACACTGAAGCTTTCTTT.

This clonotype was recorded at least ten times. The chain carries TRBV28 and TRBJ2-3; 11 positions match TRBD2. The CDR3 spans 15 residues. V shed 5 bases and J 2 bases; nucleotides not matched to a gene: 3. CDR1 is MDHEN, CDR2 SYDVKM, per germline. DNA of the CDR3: TGTGCCAGCAGTAAACTAGCGGGAGCCACAGATACGCAGTATTTT. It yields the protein CASSKLAGATDTQYF.

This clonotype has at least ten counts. CDR3 amino acids: CASSTNRPNRGLRVNEQFF. CDR3 DNA: TGTGCCAGCAGCACCAACCGACCCAACCGCGGCCTGCGTGTCAATGAGCAGTTCTTC. The chain uses TRBV7-9 and TRBJ2-1, with D uncertain. The CDR3 loop spans 19 amino acids. The germline CDR1 and CDR2 sequences are SEHNR and FQNEAQ (reference sequence). Trimming left V 5 bases short and J 6 bases short, with 29 bases between. Full variable domain (outside the CDR3, taken from reference TRBV7-9 and TRBJ2-1): DTGVSQNPRHKITKRGQNVTFRCDPISEHNRLYWYRQTLGQGPEFLTYFQNEAQLEKSRLLSDRFSAERPKGSFSTLEIQRTEQGDSAMYLCASSTNRPNRGLRVNEQFFGPGTRLTVL.

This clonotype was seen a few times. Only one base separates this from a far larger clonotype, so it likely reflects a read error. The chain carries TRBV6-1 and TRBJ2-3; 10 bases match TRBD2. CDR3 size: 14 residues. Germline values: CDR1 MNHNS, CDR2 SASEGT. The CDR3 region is CAGSEREGPDTQYF. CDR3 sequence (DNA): TGTGCCGGCAGTGAGCGGGAGGGCCCAGATACGCAGTATTTT.

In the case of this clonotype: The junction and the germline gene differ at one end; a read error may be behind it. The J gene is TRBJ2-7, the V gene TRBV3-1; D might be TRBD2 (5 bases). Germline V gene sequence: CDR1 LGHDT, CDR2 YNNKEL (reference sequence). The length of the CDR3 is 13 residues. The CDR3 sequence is CASIQGVDYKQYF. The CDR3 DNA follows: TGTGCCAGCATCCAAGGTGTTGACTACAAGCAGTACTTC.

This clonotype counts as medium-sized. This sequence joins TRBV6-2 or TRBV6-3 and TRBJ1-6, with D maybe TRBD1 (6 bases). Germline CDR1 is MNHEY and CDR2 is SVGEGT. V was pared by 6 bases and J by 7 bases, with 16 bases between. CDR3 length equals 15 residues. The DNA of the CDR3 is TGTGCCAGCAGCTATAGGAAACAGGGAAATTCACCCCTCCACTTT. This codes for CASSYRKQGNSPLHF.

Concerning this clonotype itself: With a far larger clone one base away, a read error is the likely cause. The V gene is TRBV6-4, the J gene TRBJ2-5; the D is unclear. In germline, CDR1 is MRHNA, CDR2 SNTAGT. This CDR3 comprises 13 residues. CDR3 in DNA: TGTGTCAGCAGTCCCCCAGATGGGGAGACCCAGTACTTC. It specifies CVSSPPDGETQYF.

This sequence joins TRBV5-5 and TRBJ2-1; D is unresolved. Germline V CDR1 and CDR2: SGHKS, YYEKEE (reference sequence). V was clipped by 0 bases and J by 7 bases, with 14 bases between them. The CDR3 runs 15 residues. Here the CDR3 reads CASSLGGGLLNEQFF. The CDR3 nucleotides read TGTGCCAGCAGCTTGGGGGGTGGGCTCCTTAATGAGCAGTTCTTC.

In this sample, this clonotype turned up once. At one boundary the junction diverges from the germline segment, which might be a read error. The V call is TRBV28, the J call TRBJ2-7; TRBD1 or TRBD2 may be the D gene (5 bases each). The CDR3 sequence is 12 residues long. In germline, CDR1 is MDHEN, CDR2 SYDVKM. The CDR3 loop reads CASSSPGRRGHF. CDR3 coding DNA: TGTGCCAGCAGTTCCCCTGGACGTCGGGGACACTTC.

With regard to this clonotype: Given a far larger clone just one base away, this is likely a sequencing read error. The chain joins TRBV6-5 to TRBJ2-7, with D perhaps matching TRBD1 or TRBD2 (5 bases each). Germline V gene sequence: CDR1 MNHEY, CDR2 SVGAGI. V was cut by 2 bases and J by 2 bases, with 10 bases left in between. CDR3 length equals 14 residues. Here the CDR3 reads CASSYGGDTYEQYF. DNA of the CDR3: TGTGCCAGCAGTTACGGGGGAGACACCTACGAGCAGTACTTC.

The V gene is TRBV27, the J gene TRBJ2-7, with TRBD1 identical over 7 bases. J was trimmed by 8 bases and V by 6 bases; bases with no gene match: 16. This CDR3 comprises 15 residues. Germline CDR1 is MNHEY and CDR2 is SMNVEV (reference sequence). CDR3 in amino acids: CASRLMLSGGVQQYF. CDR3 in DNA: TGTGCCAGCAGACTTATGCTATCAGGGGGAGTGCAGCAGTACTTC.

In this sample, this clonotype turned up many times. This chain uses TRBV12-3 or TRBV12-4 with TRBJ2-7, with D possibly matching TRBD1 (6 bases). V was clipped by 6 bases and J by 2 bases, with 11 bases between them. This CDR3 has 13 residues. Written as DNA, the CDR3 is TGTGCCAGCAGACTGAGGACAGCCTACGAGCAGTACTTC. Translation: CASRLRTAYEQYF.

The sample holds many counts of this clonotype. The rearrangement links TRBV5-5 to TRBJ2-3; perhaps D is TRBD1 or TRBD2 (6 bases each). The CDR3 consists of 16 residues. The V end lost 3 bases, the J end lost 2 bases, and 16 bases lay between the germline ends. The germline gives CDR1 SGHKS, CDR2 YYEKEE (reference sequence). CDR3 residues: CASSSPGASDTDTQYF. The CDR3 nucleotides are TGTGCCAGCAGCTCCCCGGGGGCTAGCGACACAGATACGCAGTATTTT.

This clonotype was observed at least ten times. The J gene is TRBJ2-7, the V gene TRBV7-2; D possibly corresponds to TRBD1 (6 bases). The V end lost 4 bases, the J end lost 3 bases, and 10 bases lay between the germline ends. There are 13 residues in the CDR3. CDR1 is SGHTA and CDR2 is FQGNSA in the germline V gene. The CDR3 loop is CASSWGQLYEQYF. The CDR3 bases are TGTGCCAGCAGCTGGGGGCAACTCTACGAGCAGTACTTC.

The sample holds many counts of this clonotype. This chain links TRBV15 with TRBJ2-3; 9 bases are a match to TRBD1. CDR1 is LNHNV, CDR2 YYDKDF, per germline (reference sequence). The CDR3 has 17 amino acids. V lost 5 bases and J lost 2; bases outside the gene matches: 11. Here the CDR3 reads CATSRSGTGRVTDTQYF. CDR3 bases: TGTGCCACCAGCCGATCCGGGACAGGGCGGGTCACAGATACGCAGTATTTT.

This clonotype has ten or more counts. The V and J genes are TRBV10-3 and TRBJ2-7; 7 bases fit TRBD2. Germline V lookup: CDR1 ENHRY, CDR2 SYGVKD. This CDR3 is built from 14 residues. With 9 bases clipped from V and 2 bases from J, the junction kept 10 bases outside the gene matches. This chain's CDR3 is CAMGPLAAPYEQYF. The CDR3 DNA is TGTGCCATGGGGCCCCTAGCGGCCCCCTACGAGCAGTACTTC.

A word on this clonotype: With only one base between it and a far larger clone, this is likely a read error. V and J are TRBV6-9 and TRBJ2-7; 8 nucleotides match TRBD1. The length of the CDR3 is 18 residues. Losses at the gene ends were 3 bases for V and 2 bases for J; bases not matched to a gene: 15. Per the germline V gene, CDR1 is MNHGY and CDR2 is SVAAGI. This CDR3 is CASSYSKSSTGAPYEQYF. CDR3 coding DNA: TGTGCCAGCAGTTACTCGAAGTCGTCGACAGGGGCTCCCTACGAGCAGTACTTC.

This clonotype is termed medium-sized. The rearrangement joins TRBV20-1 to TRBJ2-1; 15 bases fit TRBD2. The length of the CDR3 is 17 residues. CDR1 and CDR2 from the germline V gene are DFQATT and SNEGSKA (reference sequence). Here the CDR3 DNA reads TGCAGCACCCAGGGGACTAGCGGGAGGAGTTGGGACAATGAGCAGTTCTTC. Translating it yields CSTQGTSGRSWDNEQFF.

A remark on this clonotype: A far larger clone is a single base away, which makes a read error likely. CDR3 sequence: CASIARLAGDHEQFF. The CDR3 DNA follows: TGTGCCAGCATCGCCCGACTAGCGGGAGACCATGAGCAGTTCTTC. J is TRBJ2-5 and V is TRBV7-2, with 12 bases lining up with TRBD2. Gene TRBJ2-1 matches the end of the DNA better, so the J call may be wrong. Germline assignment: CDR1 SGHTA and CDR2 FQGNSA. The CDR3 has 15 residues.

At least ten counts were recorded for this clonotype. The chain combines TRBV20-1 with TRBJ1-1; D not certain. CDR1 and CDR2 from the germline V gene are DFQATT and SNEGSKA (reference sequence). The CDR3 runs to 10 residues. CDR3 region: CSDLNTEAFF. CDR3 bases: TGCTCAGACCTGAACACTGAAGCTTTCTTT.

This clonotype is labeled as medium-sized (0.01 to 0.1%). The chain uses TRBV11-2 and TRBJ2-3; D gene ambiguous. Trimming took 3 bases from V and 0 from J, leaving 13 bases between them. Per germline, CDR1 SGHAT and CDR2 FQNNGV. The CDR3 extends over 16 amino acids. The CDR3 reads CASSFNSPQSTDTQYF. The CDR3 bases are TGTGCCAGCAGCTTCAATAGCCCGCAAAGCACAGATACGCAGTATTTT.